This T cell receptor (beta chain) was retrieved from a study of cytomegalovirus exposure and HLA in healthy donors. Study-level background: Earlier, 150 million to 200 million T cells were analyzed, and some 120 million unique TCR beta sequences were found among them. Study conclusions and caveats: Evidence from a later analysis indicated that most CMV-associated TCR beta chains looked HLA-restricted. About 180 TCR beta chains were listed as cytomegalovirus-associated.

About this clone: Its target is unknown.

The germline V gene encodes CDR1 SNHLY and CDR2 FYNNEI. V gave up 5 bases and J gave up 2 bases; unmatched junction bases: 2. CDR3 length: 14 amino acids. The PCR contained 60 Vbeta and 13 Jbeta primers. Data came from immunoSEQ multiplex PCR; TCRdb stores just in-frame clones and leaves some out. The sample carries around 140,000 clones, more than 65% recorded once. This TCR derives from a male donor in good health and CMV-seropositive. Source material: PBMCs. V and J are TRBV2 and TRBJ2-2, with 7 positions matching TRBD1. The CDR3 region has the DNA TGTGCCAGCAGTCGGGACAGAAACACCGGGGAGCTGTTTTTT. This codes for CASSRDRNTGELFF.